The rows below give T cell receptor beta chains drawn from one sample of a study of T cell repertoires in cytomegalovirus infection. From the reads, TCRdb called clonotypes with MiXCR, one entry per CDR3 protein. The table has more than 650,000 distinct CDR3 sequences, about a third seen once. The sequenced sample consisted of PBMCs. The receptors shown here come from a human donor in good health (CMV status not recorded). Some clones in this sample may be carry-over from other donors' samples. Each CDR3 is given with its conserved first and last residue. D genes are given only for firm matches. Only part of the rows carry a size: once, few, many, or a class if the clone is expanded.

D: TRBD1; size: .; V: TRBV10-3; J: TRBJ1-4; CDR3: CAIRDRDEKLFF; DNA: TGTGCCATCAGGGACAGGGATGAAAAACTGTTTTTT
D: .; size: few; V: TRBV7-2; J: TRBJ2-1; CDR3: CASSQGGTYSYNEQFF; DNA: TGTGCCAGCAGCCAGGGGGGCACGTACTCCTACAATGAGCAGTTCTTC
D: .; size: few; V: TRBV18; J: TRBJ1-4; CDR3: CASSPSLRDDF; DNA: TGTGCCAGCTCACCATCTTTGCGGGACGACTTT
D: TRBD2; size: .; V: TRBV12-5; J: TRBJ2-1; CDR3: CASGPGTSGSPDNEQFF; DNA: TGTGCTAGTGGTCCAGGGACTAGCGGGAGCCCGGACAATGAGCAGTTCTTC
D: .; size: .; V: TRBV5-4; J: TRBJ2-1; CDR3: CASSRGTEDEQFF; DNA: TGTGCCAGCAGCCGGGGAACGGAGGATGAGCAGTTCTTC
D: .; size: .; V: TRBV20-1; J: TRBJ2-7; CDR3: CSARARDFYEQYF; DNA: TGCAGTGCTAGAGCGCGAGACTTCTACGAGCAGTACTTC
D: .; size: .; V: TRBV12-3/TRBV12-4; J: TRBJ1-2; CDR3: CASMEGPYGYTF; DNA: TGTGCCAGCATGGAGGGGCCCTATGGCTACACCTTC
D: .; size: .; V: TRBV5-1; J: TRBJ1-3; CDR3: CASRQRTSSGNTIYF; DNA: TGCGCCAGCAGACAACGAACAAGCTCTGGAAACACCATATATTTT
D: .; size: .; V: TRBV7-9; J: TRBJ2-1; CDR3: CASSLEGLPDEQFF; DNA: TGTGCCAGCAGCTTAGAGGGTCTCCCGGATGAGCAGTTCTTC
D: TRBD1; size: few; V: TRBV6-1; J: TRBJ2-7; CDR3: CASRSQGQGTYEQYF; DNA: TGTGCCAGCAGGAGTCAGGGACAGGGAACTTACGAGCAGTACTTC
D: .; size: .; V: TRBV20-1; J: TRBJ2-7; CDR3: CSAYAGGYEQYF; DNA: TGCAGTGCTTATGCAGGGGGGTACGAGCAGTACTTC
D: .; size: .; V: TRBV28; J: TRBJ1-5; CDR3: CASSLGTPWTEYSNQPQHF; DNA: TGTGCCAGCAGTTTAGGGACGCCGTGGACCGAGTATAGCAATCAGCCCCAGCATTTT
D: TRBD2; size: .; V: TRBV6-1; J: TRBJ2-7; CDR3: CASREASGKTYEQYF; DNA: TGTGCCAGCCGAGAAGCTAGCGGGAAGACCTACGAGCAGTACTTC
D: .; size: many; V: TRBV7-2; J: TRBJ1-4; CDR3: CASSRRALGEKLFF; DNA: TGTGCCAGCAGCCGCCGGGCTCTGGGGGAAAAACTGTTTTTT
D: .; size: .; V: TRBV5-1; J: TRBJ1-1; CDR3: CASSLQGGAEAFF; DNA: TGCGCCAGCAGCTTGCAGGGTGGGGCTGAAGCTTTCTTT
D: TRBD1; size: .; V: TRBV6-1; J: TRBJ1-5; CDR3: CASSETGGRQPQHF; DNA: TGTGCCAGCAGCGAGACAGGGGGCAGGCAGCCCCAGCATTTT
D: TRBD1; size: .; V: TRBV27; J: TRBJ1-1; CDR3: CASSLSPQGYNTEAFF; DNA: TGTGCCAGCAGTTTATCCCCACAGGGGTACAACACTGAAGCTTTCTTT
D: TRBD1; size: few; V: TRBV6-1; J: TRBJ1-1; CDR3: CASSQTGDSYTEAFF; DNA: TGTGCCAGCAGTCAAACCGGGGACAGCTACACTGAAGCTTTCTTT
D: .; size: .; V: TRBV6-4; J: TRBJ2-1; CDR3: CASSDSPSNEQFF; DNA: TGTGCCAGCAGTGACTCGCCCTCCAATGAGCAGTTCTTC
D: .; size: .; V: TRBV27; J: TRBJ1-4; CDR3: CASSLLGGRDEKLFF; DNA: TGTGCCAGCAGTTTATTGGGCGGGAGAGATGAAAAACTGTTTTTT
D: TRBD2; size: .; V: TRBV19; J: TRBJ2-7; CDR3: CASSIIAGDGEQYF; DNA: TGTGCCAGTAGTATAATAGCGGGAGATGGGGAGCAGTACTTC
D: .; size: few; V: TRBV11-2; J: TRBJ2-3; CDR3: CASSFGERTDTQYF; DNA: TGTGCCAGCAGCTTTGGGGAGAGGACAGATACGCAGTATTTT
D: .; size: .; V: TRBV12-3/TRBV12-4; J: TRBJ1-1; CDR3: CASSLGAGYTEAFF; DNA: TGTGCCAGCAGTTTAGGGGCAGGGTACACTGAAGCTTTCTTT
D: .; size: .; V: TRBV9; J: TRBJ1-2; CDR3: CASSAPRGHTTQPYGYTF; DNA: TGTGCCAGCAGCGCCCCCAGGGGTCATACCACCCAGCCTTATGGCTACACCTTC
D: .; size: .; V: TRBV28; J: TRBJ1-1; CDR3: CASSPLAMNTEAFF; DNA: TGTGCCAGCAGTCCCCTTGCCATGAACACTGAAGCTTTCTTT
D: .; size: .; V: TRBV11-2; J: TRBJ2-1; CDR3: CASSRETLYNEQFF; DNA: TGTGCCAGCAGCCGCGAGACCCTCTACAATGAGCAGTTCTTC
D: TRBD2; size: .; V: TRBV4-1; J: TRBJ2-1; CDR3: CASSPTLAGGYNEQFF; DNA: TGCGCCAGCAGCCCCACCCTAGCGGGGGGCTACAATGAGCAGTTCTTC
D: .; size: many; V: TRBV7-6; J: TRBJ1-5; CDR3: CASSPGRENQPQHF; DNA: TGTGCCAGCAGTCCTGGACGGGAAAATCAGCCCCAGCATTTT
D: .; size: .; V: TRBV28; J: TRBJ2-4; CDR3: CASSLGTIRDIQYF; DNA: TGTGCCAGCAGCTTGGGGACGATAAGGGACATTCAGTACTTC
D: .; size: .; V: TRBV11-1; J: TRBJ2-3; CDR3: CASSLGAGARNTQYF; DNA: TGTGCCAGCAGCTTAGGGGCGGGCGCCCGGAATACGCAGTATTTT
D: .; size: .; V: TRBV24-1; J: TRBJ1-2; CDR3: CATSDSVGGYTF; DNA: TGTGCCACCAGTGATTCAGTCGGGGGCTACACCTTC
D: .; size: .; V: TRBV20-1; J: TRBJ1-3; CDR3: CSASQVSGNTIYF; DNA: TGCAGTGCTAGCCAGGTCTCTGGAAACACCATATATTTT
D: .; size: few; V: TRBV12-3/TRBV12-4; J: TRBJ1-4; CDR3: CASSFDLFGEKLFF; DNA: TGTGCCAGCAGTTTTGATCTATTTGGGGAAAAACTGTTTTTT
D: .; size: few; V: TRBV7-2; J: TRBJ2-3; CDR3: CASSLGDDRKLDTQYF; DNA: TGTGCCAGCAGCTTAGGGGACGACAGGAAATTGGATACGCAGTATTTT
D: .; size: .; V: TRBV28; J: TRBJ1-2; CDR3: CASSLRQGTSGGYTF; DNA: TGTGCCAGCAGTTTACGGCAGGGGACATCGGGGGGCTACACCTTC
D: TRBD1; size: .; V: TRBV5-3; J: TRBJ2-1; CDR3: CASSPETGLQPYNEQFF; DNA: TGTGCCAGCAGCCCAGAGACAGGGTTGCAACCCTACAATGAGCAGTTCTTC
D: .; size: few; V: TRBV5-5; J: TRBJ1-5; CDR3: CARSTGWFRGQPQHF; DNA: TGTGCCAGATCTACAGGCTGGTTTAGGGGTCAGCCCCAGCATTTT
D: .; size: many; V: TRBV7-3; J: TRBJ1-5; CDR3: CASSHTRSNQPQHF; DNA: TGTGCCAGCAGTCACACTCGGAGCAATCAGCCCCAGCATTTT
D: .; size: few; V: TRBV28; J: TRBJ2-5; CDR3: CASSRAALWGDQETQYF; DNA: TGTGCCAGCAGTCGGGCTGCCCTTTGGGGGGATCAAGAGACCCAGTACTTC
D: TRBD2; size: few; V: TRBV20-1; J: TRBJ2-1; CDR3: CSARDLAGEYNEQFF; DNA: TGCAGTGCTAGAGATCTAGCGGGGGAGTACAATGAGCAGTTCTTC
D: .; size: few; V: TRBV19; J: TRBJ1-5; CDR3: CASSTTAGRGNQPQHF; DNA: TGTGCCAGTAGTACCACAGCGGGGAGAGGCAATCAGCCCCAGCATTTT
D: .; size: .; V: TRBV20-1; J: TRBJ2-7; CDR3: CSAETNLKGDEQYF; DNA: TGCAGTGCTGAGACCAACCTCAAGGGCGACGAGCAGTACTTC
D: .; size: few; V: TRBV12-3/TRBV12-4; J: TRBJ1-1; CDR3: CASSMGGYAEAFF; DNA: TGTGCCAGCAGTATGGGGGGTTACGCTGAAGCTTTCTTT
D: .; size: .; V: TRBV12-3/TRBV12-4; J: TRBJ1-3; CDR3: CASSSRDSYSGNTIYF; DNA: TGTGCCAGCAGTAGCCGGGACTCTTACTCTGGAAACACCATATATTTT
D: TRBD1; size: few; V: TRBV11-1; J: TRBJ2-2; CDR3: CASSYDRGSGELFF; DNA: TGTGCCAGCAGCTACGACAGGGGTTCCGGGGAGCTGTTTTTT
D: .; size: few; V: TRBV6-6; J: TRBJ2-1; CDR3: CASSYRSNEQFF; DNA: TGTGCCAGCAGTTACCGGTCGAATGAGCAGTTCTTC
D: .; size: .; V: TRBV12-3/TRBV12-4; J: TRBJ1-2; CDR3: CASNMGPHYGYTF; DNA: TGTGCCAGCAACATGGGCCCTCACTATGGCTACACCTTC
D: TRBD2; size: .; V: TRBV28; J: TRBJ2-3; CDR3: CASSSGTSGDTQYF; DNA: TGTGCCAGCAGTTCTGGGACTAGCGGTGATACGCAGTATTTT
D: .; size: many; V: TRBV7-2; J: TRBJ1-2; CDR3: CASSFSGPYGYTF; DNA: TGTGCCAGCAGCTTTTCGGGACCCTATGGCTACACCTTC
D: TRBD1; size: few; V: TRBV28; J: TRBJ2-7; CDR3: CASSMDRGAAEQYF; DNA: TGTGCCAGCAGTATGGACAGGGGAGCTGCCGAGCAGTACTTC
D: .; size: many; V: TRBV5-1; J: TRBJ2-7; CDR3: CASSLVAGTYEQYF; DNA: TGTGCCAGCAGCTTAGTGGCAGGGACCTACGAGCAGTACTTC
D: .; size: many; V: TRBV27; J: TRBJ1-1; CDR3: CASSFQVNTEAFF; DNA: TGTGCCAGCAGTTTCCAGGTTAACACTGAAGCTTTCTTT
D: TRBD2; size: .; V: TRBV7-2; J: TRBJ2-1; CDR3: CASSLGGGYTYEQLF; DNA: TGTGCCAGCAGCTTAGGCGGGGGATATACGTATGAGCAGTTATTC